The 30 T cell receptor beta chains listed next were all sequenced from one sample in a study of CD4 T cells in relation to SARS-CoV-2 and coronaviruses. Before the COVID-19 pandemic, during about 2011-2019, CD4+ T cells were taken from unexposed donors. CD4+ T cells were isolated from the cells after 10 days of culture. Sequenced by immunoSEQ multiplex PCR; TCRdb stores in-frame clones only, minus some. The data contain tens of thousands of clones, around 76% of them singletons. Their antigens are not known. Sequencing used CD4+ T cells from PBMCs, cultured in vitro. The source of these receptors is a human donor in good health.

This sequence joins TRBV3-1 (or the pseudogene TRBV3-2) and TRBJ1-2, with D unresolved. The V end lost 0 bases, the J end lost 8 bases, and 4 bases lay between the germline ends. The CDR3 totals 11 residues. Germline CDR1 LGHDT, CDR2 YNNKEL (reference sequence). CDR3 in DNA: TGTGCCAGCAGCCAAGAGGGGGGCTACACCTTC. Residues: CASSQEGGYTF.

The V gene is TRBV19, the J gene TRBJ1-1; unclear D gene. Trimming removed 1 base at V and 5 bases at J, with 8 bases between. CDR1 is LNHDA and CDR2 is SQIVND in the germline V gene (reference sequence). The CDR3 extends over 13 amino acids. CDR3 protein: CASSIVEGTEAFF. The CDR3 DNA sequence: TGTGCCAGTAGTATAGTTGAAGGGACTGAAGCTTTCTTT.

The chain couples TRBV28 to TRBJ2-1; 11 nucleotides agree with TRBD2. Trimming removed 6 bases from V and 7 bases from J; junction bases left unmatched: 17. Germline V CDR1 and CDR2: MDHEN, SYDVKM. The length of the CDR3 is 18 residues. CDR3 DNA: TGTGCCAGCAGGTCACGGCTAGCGGGGGGATTAGTCCCGAATGAGCAGTTCTTC. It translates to CASRSRLAGGLVPNEQFF.

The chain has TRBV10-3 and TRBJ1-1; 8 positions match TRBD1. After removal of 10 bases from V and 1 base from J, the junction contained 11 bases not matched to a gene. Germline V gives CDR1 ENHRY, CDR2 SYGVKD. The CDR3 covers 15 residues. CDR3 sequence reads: CATANPGQGNTEAFF. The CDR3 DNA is TGTGCCACCGCCAATCCAGGACAGGGGAACACTGAAGCTTTCTTT.

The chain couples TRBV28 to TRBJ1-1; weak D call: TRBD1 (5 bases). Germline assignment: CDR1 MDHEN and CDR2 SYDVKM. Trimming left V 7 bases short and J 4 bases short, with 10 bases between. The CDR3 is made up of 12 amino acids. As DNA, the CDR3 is TGTGCCAGCATTTCAGGGTTCACTGAAGCTTTCTTT. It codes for CASISGFTEAFF.

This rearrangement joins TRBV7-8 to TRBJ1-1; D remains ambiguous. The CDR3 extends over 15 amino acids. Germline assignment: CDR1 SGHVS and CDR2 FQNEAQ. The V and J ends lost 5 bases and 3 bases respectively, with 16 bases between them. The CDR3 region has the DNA TGTGCCAGCAGCCCCCGGGCCCAGGTCCACACTGAAGCTTTCTTT. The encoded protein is CASSPRAQVHTEAFF.

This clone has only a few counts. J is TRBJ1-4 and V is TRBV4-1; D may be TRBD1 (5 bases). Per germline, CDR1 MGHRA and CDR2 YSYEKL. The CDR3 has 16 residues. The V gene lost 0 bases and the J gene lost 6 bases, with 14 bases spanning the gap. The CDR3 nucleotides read TGCGCCAGCAGCCAAGACCCGGGACGGGCCTATGAAAAACTGTTTTTT. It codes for CASSQDPGRAYEKLFF.

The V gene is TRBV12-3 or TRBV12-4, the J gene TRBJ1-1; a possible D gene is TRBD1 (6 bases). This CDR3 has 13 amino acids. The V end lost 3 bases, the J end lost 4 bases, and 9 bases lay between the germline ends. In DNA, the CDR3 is TGTGCCAGCAGTTTTAAGGGGGGCACTGAAGCTTTCTTT. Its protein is CASSFKGGTEAFF.

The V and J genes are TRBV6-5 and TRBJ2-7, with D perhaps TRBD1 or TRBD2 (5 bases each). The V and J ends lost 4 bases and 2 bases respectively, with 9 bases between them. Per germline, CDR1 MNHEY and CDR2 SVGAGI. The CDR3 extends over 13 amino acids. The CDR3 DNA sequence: TGTGCCAGCAGTTCCGGGACGACCTACGAGCAGTACTTC. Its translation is CASSSGTTYEQYF.

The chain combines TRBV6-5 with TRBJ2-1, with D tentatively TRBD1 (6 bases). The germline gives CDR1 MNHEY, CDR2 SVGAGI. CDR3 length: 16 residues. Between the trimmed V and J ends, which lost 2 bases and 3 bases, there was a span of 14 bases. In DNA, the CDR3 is TGTGCCAGCAGTTACACTTCGGGACAAAGCTACAATGAGCAGTTCTTC. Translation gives CASSYTSGQSYNEQFF.

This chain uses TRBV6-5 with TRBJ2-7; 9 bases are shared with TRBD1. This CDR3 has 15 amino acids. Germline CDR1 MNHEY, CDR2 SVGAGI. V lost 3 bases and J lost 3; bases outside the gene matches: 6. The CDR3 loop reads CASSYSPGQGYEQYF. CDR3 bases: TGTGCCAGCAGTTATTCGCCGGGACAGGGCTACGAGCAGTACTTC.

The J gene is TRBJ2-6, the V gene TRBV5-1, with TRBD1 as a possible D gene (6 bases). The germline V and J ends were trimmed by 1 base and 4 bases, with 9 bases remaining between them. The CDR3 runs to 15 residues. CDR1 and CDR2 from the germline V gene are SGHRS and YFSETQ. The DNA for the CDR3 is TGCGCCAGCAGCTTGACAGGGACAGGGGCCAACGTCCTGACTTTC. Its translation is CASSLTGTGANVLTF.

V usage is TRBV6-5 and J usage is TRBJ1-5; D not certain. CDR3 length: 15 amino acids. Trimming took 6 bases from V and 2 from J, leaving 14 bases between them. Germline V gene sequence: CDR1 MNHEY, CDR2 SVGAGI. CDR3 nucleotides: TGTGCCAGCAGCAAAGGGCAGGACGGCAATCAGCCCCAGCATTTT. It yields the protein CASSKGQDGNQPQHF.

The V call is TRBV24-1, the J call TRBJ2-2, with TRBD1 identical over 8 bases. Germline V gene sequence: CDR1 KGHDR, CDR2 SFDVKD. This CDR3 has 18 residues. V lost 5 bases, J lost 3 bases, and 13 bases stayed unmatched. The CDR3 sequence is CATSASIRTGRDTGELFF. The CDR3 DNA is TGTGCCACCAGTGCCTCGATTAGGACAGGGCGAGACACCGGGGAGCTGTTTTTT.

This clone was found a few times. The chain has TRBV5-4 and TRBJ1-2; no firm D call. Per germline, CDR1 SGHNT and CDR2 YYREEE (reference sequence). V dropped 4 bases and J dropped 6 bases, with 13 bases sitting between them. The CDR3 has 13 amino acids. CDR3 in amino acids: CASSATDYDGYTF. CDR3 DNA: TGTGCCAGCAGCGCTACAGACTACGATGGCTACACCTTC.

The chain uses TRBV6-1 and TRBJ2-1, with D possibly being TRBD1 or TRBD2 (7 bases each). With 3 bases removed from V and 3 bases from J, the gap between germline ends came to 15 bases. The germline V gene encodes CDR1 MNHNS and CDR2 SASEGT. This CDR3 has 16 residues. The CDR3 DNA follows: TGTGCCAGCAGTGAGAGGGAGGGGGCGTTCTACAATGAGCAGTTCTTC. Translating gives CASSEREGAFYNEQFF.

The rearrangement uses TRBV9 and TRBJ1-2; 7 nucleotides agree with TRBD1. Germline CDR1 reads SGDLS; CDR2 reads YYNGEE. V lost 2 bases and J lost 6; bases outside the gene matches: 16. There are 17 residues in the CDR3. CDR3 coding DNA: TGTGCCAGCAGCGTGGAGGGGGCGTTCCCGGCGGTTGATGGCTACACCTTC. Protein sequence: CASSVEGAFPAVDGYTF.

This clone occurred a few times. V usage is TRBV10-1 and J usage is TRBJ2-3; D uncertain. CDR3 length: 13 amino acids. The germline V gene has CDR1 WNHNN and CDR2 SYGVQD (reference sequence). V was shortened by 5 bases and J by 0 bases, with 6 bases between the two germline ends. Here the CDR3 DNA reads TGCGCCAGCAGTCCTTCTAGCACAGATACGCAGTATTTT. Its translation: CASSPSSTDTQYF.

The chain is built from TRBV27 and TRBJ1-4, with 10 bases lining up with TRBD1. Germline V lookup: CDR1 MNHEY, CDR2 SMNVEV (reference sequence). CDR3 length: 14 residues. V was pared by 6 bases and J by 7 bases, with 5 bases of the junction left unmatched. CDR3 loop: CASSPGQGTEKLFF. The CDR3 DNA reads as TGTGCCAGCAGCCCGGGACAGGGGACTGAAAAACTGTTTTTT.

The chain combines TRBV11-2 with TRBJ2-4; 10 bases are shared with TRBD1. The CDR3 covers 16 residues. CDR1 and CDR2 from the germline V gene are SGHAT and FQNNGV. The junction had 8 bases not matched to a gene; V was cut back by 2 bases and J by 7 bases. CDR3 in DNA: TGTGCCAGCAGCTTACCAAGACAGGGGGCAGGGAACATTCAGTACTTC. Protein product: CASSLPRQGAGNIQYF.

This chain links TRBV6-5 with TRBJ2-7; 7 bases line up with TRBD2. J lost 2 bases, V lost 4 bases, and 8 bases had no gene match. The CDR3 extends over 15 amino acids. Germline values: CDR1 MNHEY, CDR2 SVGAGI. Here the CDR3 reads CASSLQRELTYEQYF. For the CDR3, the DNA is TGTGCCAGCAGTTTGCAGCGGGAACTAACCTACGAGCAGTACTTC.

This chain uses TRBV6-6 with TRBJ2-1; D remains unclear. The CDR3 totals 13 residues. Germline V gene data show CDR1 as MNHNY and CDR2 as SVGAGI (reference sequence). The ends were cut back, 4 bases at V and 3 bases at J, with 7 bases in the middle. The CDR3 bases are TGTGCCAGCAGTTCCCGCGGCTACAATGAGCAGTTCTTC. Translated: CASSSRGYNEQFF.

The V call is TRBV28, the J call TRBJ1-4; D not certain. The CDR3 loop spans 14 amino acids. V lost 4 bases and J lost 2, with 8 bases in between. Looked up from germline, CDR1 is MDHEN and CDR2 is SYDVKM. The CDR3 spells CASSSAGTNEKLFF. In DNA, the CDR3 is TGTGCCAGCAGTTCCGCCGGTACTAATGAAAAACTGTTTTTT.

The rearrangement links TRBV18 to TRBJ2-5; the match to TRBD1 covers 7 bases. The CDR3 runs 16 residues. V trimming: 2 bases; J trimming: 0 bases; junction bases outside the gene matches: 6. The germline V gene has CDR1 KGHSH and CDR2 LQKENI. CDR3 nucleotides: TGTGCCAGCTCACCAGGACAGGAGTTGTACCAAGAGACCCAGTACTTC. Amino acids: CASSPGQELYQETQYF. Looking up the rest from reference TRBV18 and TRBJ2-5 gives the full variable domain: NAGVMQNPRHLVRRRGQEARLRCSPMKGHSHVYWYRQLPEEGLKFMVYLQKENIIDESGMPKERFSAEFPKEGPSILRIQQVVRGDSAAYFCASSPGQELYQETQYFGPGTRLLVL.

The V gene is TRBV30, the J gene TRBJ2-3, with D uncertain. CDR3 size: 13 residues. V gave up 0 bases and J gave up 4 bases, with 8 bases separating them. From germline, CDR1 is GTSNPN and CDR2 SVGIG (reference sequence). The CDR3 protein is CAWSVRSADTQYF. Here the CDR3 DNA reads TGTGCCTGGAGTGTACGGAGCGCAGATACGCAGTATTTT.

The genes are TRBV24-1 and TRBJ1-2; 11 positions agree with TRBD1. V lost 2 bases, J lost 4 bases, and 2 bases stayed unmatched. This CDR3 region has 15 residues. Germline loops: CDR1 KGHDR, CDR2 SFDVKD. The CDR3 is CATSDSGQGGYGYTF. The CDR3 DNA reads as TGTGCCACCAGTGATTCGGGACAGGGGGGCTATGGCTACACCTTC.

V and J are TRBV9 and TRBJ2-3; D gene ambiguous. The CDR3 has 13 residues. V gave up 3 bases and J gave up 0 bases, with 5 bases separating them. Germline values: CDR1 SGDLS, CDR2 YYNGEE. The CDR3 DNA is TGTGCCAGCAGCGAGATTAGCACAGATACGCAGTATTTT. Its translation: CASSEISTDTQYF.

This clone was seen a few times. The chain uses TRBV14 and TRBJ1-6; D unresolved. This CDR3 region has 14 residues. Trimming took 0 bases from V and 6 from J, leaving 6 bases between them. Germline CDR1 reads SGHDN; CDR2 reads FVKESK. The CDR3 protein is CASSQETANSPLHF. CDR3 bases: TGTGCCAGCAGCCAAGAAACAGCTAATTCACCCCTCCACTTT.

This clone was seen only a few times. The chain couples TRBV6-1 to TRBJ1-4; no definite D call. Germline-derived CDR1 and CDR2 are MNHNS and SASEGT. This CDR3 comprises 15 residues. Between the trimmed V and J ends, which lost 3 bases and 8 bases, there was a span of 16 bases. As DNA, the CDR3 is TGTGCCAGCAGTGAGGCGATAGCAGGAGGCGAAAAACTGTTTTTT. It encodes CASSEAIAGGEKLFF.

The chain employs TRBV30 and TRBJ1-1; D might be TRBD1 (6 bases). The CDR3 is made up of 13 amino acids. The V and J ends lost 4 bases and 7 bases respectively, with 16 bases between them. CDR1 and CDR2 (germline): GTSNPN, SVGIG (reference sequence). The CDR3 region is CAWNRQAAGEAFF. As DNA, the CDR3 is TGTGCCTGGAATCGACAGGCGGCGGGTGAAGCTTTCTTT.